This T cell receptor (beta chain) came from a study of shared clonotypes between healthy human individuals (TCRdb year 2020). About the investigation overall: A couple of women and a few men aged 18 to 49 years were included in the cohort. For each donor, CD4 naive and CD4 memory were each given three plates, CD8 naive was given two plates, and CD8 memory was given one plate. Each donor's leukapheresis produced roughly between roughly 0.94 and 9.5 billion PBMCs. To estimate repertoire size and how much clonotype sharing occurs between individuals, the study deeply sequenced the blood TCR repertoires of several healthy adults. Libraries were prepared and TCR repertoires were sequenced by different laboratories using diverse techniques, in order to increase sequencing depth and limit assay-specific biases.

Turning to this clone: Its recognized antigen is unknown. Per-base quality was not reported, and no clone a single base away is much larger than it.

What the work shows at the level of the full study, not this receptor alone: Incomplete sequencing was indicated by rarefaction of sorted-subset datasets, despite the large sequencing depth. Compared with non-shared clonotypes, clonotypes shared by all four sorted-subset donors had higher generation probabilities. Because the study included a small number of donors, the genetic and exposure-history diversity represented was limited. When a handful of donors were compared, the shared fraction of clonotypes was roughly 4.8% for naive CD4, about 4% for naive CD8, about 2.5% for memory CD4, and under 0.5% for memory CD8. Only blood was sampled, and tissue TCR repertoires likely differ from those in blood. Naive subsets generally had larger estimated clonotype richness than memory subsets did. Based on pairwise subsampling, the degree of clonotype sharing among donors was expected to be affected by sequencing depth.

TCR CDR3 regions were amplified from genomic DNA by multiplex PCR using the deep immunoSEQ assay. Genomic DNA extracted from each cell subset was distributed evenly over all wells of several immunoSEQ 96-well plates, and each plate served as one replicate. For sorted subsets, each replicate PCR was loaded with around 220 ng genomic DNA, equivalent to 25,000 to 35,000 T cell genomes. The purified libraries were quantified using a Qubit 3.0 fluorometer, sized with a Bioanalyzer 2100, and then quantified again using the KAPA Library Quantification kit. A separate single-read 150-cycle Illumina NextSeq 550 flow cell was used to sequence each immunoSEQ 96-well plate. Per the original workflow: Because only junctional sequences without quality scores were contained in the immunoSEQ output, filtering matching that applied to full-length reads could not be performed. Sequences were annotated with PyIR, a Python wrapper for IgBLAST v1.9, and V/J genes and CDR3 were assigned using IMGT germline references. Reads were filtered out if the reads had weak V/J assignments (E-value above 1e-6), no CDR3, stop codons, out-of-frame junctions, or ambiguous translated residues. V3J clonotypes were defined as sequences sharing an identical inferred V gene, J gene, and CDR3 amino acid sequence. To compute the percentage overlap between repertoires, the number of shared unique clonotypes was divided by the size of the smaller repertoire. Richness of each repertoire was evaluated using RTK rarefaction, the Chao1 estimator, and Recon v2.1 estimates of unobserved clonotypes. Generation probabilities for all TCRbeta clonotypes obtained by the gDNA method from a handful of donors were computed using OLGA. In its TCRdb copy, this immuneACCESS table keeps in-frame sequences only and misses some clones. Where compared with another copy, unresolved V genes explain less than half of these, and the others have no known cause. Clone size and V and J calls were adopted from that table, with D and trimming inferred from the DNA. This sample is represented by 600,000 to 750,000 clones; more than 70% of them were singletons. Jointly, the top ten make up approximately 1.8% of the sample.

The junction shows trimming of 1 base on V and 7 bases on J, plus 10 bases between the germline ends. The germline V gene (reference sequence) provides CDR1 LNHNV and CDR2 YYDKDF. The CDR3 numbers 13 residues from cysteine through phenylalanine. Only the CDR3 region is kept as DNA, spanning 39 bases read in frame from base 1. Healthy HIV-negative adults with no recently reported acute infections or vaccinations were included as donors. Every donor was a Caucasian adult residing in Nashville, Tennessee, USA. CD4+ T cells were enriched by magnetic negative selection, after which naive cells were positively selected on CD45RA and the negative fraction was taken as the memory subset. After blood collection by leukapheresis, PBMCs were isolated using Ficoll-Histopaque density gradient centrifugation and then cryopreserved in the vapor phase of liquid nitrogen. Purity and quantity of every magnetically sorted T cell population were checked by analytical flow cytometry. Each sorted fraction had its genomic DNA isolated and then quantified by UV absorbance on a Nanodrop 2000c.

The sample comprised memory CD4+ T cells sorted from blood. The label giving this sample's cell subset or site can be read as: CD45RA-negative fraction. This receptor was taken from a woman aged 25 to 39 in good health. This sequence uses TRBV15 and TRBJ1-2; there is no confident call for the D gene. The CDR3 in this case is CATSRAAFPGYTF. The base sequence is TGTGCCACCAGCAGAGCCGCTTTCCCTGGCTACACCTTC.